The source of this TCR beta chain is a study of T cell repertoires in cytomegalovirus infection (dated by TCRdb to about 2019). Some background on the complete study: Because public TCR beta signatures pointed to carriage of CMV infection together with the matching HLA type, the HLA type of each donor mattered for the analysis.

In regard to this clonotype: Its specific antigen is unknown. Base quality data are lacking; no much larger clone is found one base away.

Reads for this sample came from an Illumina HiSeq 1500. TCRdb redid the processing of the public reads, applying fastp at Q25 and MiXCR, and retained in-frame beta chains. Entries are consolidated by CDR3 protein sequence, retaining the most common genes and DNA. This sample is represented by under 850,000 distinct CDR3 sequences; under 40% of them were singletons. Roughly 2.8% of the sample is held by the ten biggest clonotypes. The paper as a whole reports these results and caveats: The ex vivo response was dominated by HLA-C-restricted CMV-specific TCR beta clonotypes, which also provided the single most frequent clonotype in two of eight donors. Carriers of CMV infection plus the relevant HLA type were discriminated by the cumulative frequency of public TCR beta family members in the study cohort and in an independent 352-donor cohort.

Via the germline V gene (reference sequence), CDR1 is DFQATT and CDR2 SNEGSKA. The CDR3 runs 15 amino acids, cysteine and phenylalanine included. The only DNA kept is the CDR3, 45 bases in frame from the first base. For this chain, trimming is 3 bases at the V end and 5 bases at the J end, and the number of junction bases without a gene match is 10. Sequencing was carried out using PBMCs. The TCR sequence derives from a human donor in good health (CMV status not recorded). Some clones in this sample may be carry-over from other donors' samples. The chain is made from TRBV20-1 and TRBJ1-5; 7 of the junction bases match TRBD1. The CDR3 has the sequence CSARSFQGDHQPQHF. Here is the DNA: TGCAGTGCTAGGTCCTTCCAGGGGGACCATCAGCCCCAGCATTTT.